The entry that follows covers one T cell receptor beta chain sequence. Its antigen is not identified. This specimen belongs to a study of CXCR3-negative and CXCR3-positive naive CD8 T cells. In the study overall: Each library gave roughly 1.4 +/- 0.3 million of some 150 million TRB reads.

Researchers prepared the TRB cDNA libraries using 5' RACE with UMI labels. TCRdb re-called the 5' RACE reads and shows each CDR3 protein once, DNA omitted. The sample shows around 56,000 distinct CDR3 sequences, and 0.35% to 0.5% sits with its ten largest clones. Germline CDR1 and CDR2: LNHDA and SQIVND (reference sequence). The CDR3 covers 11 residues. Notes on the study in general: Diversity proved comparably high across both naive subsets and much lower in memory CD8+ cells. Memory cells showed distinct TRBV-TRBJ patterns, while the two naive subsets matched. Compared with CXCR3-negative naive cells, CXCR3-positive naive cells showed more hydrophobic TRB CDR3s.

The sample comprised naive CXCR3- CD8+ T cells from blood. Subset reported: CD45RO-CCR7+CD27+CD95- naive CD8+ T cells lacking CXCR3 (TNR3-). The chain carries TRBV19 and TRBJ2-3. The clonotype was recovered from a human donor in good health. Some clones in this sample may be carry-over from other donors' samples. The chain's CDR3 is CASRVTDTQYF.